This entry lists 5 T cell receptor beta chains sequenced from one sample in a study of blood T cell repertoires in COVID-19. Generated by immunoSEQ multiplex PCR, the TCRdb table keeps only in-frame clones and is missing some. This sample has about 160,000 clones; 60% to 85% occur once, and the top ten carry approximately 8%. The sequenced material came from peripheral blood. The receptors here all came from a man aged 60 to 69 with acute or convalescent COVID-19.

The genes are TRBV7-9 and TRBJ2-6; 7 bases map to TRBD1. J gave up 0 bases and V 2 bases, and 1 base lay outside the gene matches. CDR1 is SEHNR, CDR2 FQNEAQ, per germline (reference sequence). The CDR3 length is 16 residues. The CDR3 coding sequence is TGTGCCAGCAGCTTAAACAGGGGCTCTGGGGCCAACGTCCTGACTTTC. This codes for CASSLNRGSGANVLTF.

This chain joins TRBV19 and TRBJ2-7; TRBD1 matches 7 bases. V gave up 5 bases and J gave up 1 base; unmatched junction bases: 5. This CDR3 has 14 amino acids. Germline loops: CDR1 LNHDA, CDR2 SQIVND (reference sequence). The CDR3 region is CASSVWDSSYEQYF. The CDR3, as DNA: TGTGCCAGTAGTGTATGGGACAGTTCCTACGAGCAGTACTTC.

The V and J genes are TRBV11-2 and TRBJ1-1; unclear D gene. V gave up 0 bases and J gave up 7 bases, with 9 bases separating them. Germline CDR1 SGHAT, CDR2 FQNNGV. This CDR3 is built from 13 residues. In DNA, the CDR3 is TGTGCCAGCAGCTTAGATCGCACGGTTGAAGCTTTCTTT. It translates to CASSLDRTVEAFF.

The chain joins TRBV7-8 to TRBJ2-2; D ambiguous. V gave up 5 bases and J gave up 3 bases, with 13 bases separating them. Germline V gene sequence: CDR1 SGHVS, CDR2 FQNEAQ. The CDR3 contains 15 residues. The CDR3, as DNA: TGTGCCAGCAGCCTAGTAGAGAAACACACCGGGGAGCTGTTTTTT. This codes for CASSLVEKHTGELFF.

The CDR3, as DNA: TGTGCCAGCAGCTCGGAACAGGGGTTGGGTGGCTACACCTTC. Its translation is CASSSEQGLGGYTF. The chain carries TRBV11-1 and TRBJ1-2; 7 bases agree with TRBD1. CDR3 length: 14 residues. After removal of 4 bases from V and 7 bases from J, the junction contained 9 bases not matched to a gene. Germline CDR1 and CDR2: SGHAT and FQDESV (reference sequence).